The present T cell receptor (beta chain) was sequenced within a study of neoadjuvant anti-PD-1 for oral cavity cancer. Turning to the study itself: Patients without progression received a fourth nivolumab dose around day 43, then surgical resection on days 50-56.

Germline-derived CDR1 and CDR2 are MNHEY and SMNVEV (reference sequence). The CDR3 covers 13 residues. V was clipped by 4 bases and J by 6 bases; unmatched bases: 6. Regarding the study as a whole: Non-responders to neoadjuvant nivolumab had significantly more clonal PBMC T cells than responders.

Specified time point: after neoadjuvant nivolumab, at surgical resection. Stage II-IVA oral cavity squamous cell carcinoma was new and untreated by systemic or radiation therapy. Sequenced by immunoSEQ multiplex PCR; TCRdb stores in-frame clones only, minus some. The table shows about 14,000 clones, with more than 75% occurring only once. As concerns this clone: Its cognate antigen is unknown.

The material sequenced was PBMCs, taken after nivolumab (anti-PD-1) treatment. The chain recombines TRBV27 with TRBJ2-7; TRBD2 matches 7 bases. This clonotype was obtained from a person between 40 and 85 years old with oral cavity squamous cell carcinoma. In nucleotides, the CDR3 is TGTGCCAGCAGTTGGGGCAGGGAGGGCGAGCAGTACTTC. Its translation is CASSWGREGEQYF.